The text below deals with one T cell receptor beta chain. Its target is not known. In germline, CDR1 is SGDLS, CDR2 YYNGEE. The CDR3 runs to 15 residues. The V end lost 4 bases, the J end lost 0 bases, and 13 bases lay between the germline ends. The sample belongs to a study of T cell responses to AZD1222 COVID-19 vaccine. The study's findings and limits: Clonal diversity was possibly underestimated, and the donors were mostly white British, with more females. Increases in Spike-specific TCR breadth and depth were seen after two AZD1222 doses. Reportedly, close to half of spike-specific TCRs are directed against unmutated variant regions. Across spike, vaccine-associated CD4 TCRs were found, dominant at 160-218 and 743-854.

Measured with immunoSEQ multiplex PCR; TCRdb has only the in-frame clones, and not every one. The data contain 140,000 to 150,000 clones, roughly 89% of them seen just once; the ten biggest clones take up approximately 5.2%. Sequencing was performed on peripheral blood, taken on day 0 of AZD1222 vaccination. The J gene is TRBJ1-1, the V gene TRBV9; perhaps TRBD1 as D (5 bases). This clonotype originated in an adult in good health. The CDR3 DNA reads TGTGCCAGCAGCTCCGGGACGGCTCTGAACACTGAAGCTTTCTTT. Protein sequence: CASSSGTALNTEAFF.